The present TCR beta chain was sequenced within a study of blood T cell repertoires in COVID-19. About the research overall: COVID-19 samples from acute and convalescent phases originated in the United States, Italy and Spain. Sources were T cells, B-cell-depleted T cells, or PBMCs; the material itself was cDNA or gDNA.

How the authors handled the data: Using reference gene primer amplification, nucleated cell counts were estimated. Method: immunoSEQ multiplex PCR; TCRdb's copy keeps in-frame clones and lacks some. D and trimming were read from the DNA, whereas the V and J calls and clone size are those reported in that table. The sample consists of over 150,000 clones, roughly 81% of them appearing once. The germline V and J ends were trimmed by 0 bases and 2 bases, with 7 bases remaining between them. Germline CDR1 reads GTSNPN; CDR2 reads SVGIG (reference sequence). The CDR3 runs to 14 residues. Seattle-derived patients entered the study during active infection and were followed longitudinally.

The chain carries TRBV30 and TRBJ2-2; D may be TRBD2 (5 bases). The sample comprised peripheral blood. The TCR originated in a woman aged 80 or over with COVID-19, enrolled during active disease. The CDR3 coding sequence is TGTGCCTGGAGTGTGCTAGCTAACACCGGGGAGCTGTTTTTT. Amino acids: CAWSVLANTGELFF.